A single sample is the source of the 17 T cell receptor beta chains below, sequenced in a study of T cell repertoires and HLA-DP antigens (dated by TCRdb to 2016 to 2019). Once expanded for approximately 15 days, the cultured CD4+ cells were restimulated for around 25 h using HeLa cells that expressed the same allogeneic DPB1. HeLa stimulator cells were retrovirally transduced with HLA-DPA1/DPB1, HLA-DM, invariant chain and CD80 to act as antigen-presenting cells. The method was the immunoSEQ multiplex PCR assay. TCRdb's version of the immuneACCESS table is confined to in-frame rearrangements and falls short of the full clone set. An unresolved V gene accounts for under half of the shortfall where checked; the remainder is of unknown origin. The table for this sample lists over a thousand clones; about 73% of them were counted only once. The ten largest account for 35% to 60% of the sample. The specimen sequenced was CD137- CD4+ T cells from cultured PBMCs. Receptors originate from a man between 60 and 70 years old in good health and CMV-seronegative.

The V call is TRBV5-6, the J call TRBJ1-6, with D perhaps TRBD1 (6 bases). The germline gives CDR1 SGHDT, CDR2 YYEEEE. The V gene lost 3 bases and the J gene lost 7 bases, with 14 bases spanning the gap. The CDR3 covers 15 residues. CDR3 sequence (DNA): TGTGCCAGCAGCTCCCTCCGGAGGGGGAATTCACCCCTCCACTTT. Amino acids: CASSSLRRGNSPLHF. Full variable domain (missing parts from reference TRBV5-6 and TRBJ1-6): DAGVTQSPTHLIKTRGQQVTLRCSPKSGHDTVSWYQQALGQGPQFIFQYYEEEERQRGNFPDRFSGHQFPNYSSELNVNALLLGDSALYLCASSSLRRGNSPLHFGNGTRLTVT.

This clone was picked up a small number of times. The chain employs TRBV7-6 and TRBJ1-3; 8 positions agree with TRBD1. Losses at the gene ends were 5 bases for V and 2 bases for J; bases not matched to a gene: 5. CDR1 is SGHVS and CDR2 is FNYEAQ in the germline V gene. The CDR3 sequence is 15 residues long. CDR3 sequence reads: CASSPRTGTGNTIYF. The CDR3 coding sequence is TGTGCCAGCAGCCCGCGGACAGGGACTGGAAACACCATATATTTT.

The rearrangement uses TRBV2 and TRBJ1-5; D is ambiguous. V lost 4 bases, J lost 0 bases, and 10 bases lay in between. Germline CDR1 SNHLY, CDR2 FYNNEI. The CDR3 contains 15 residues. CDR3 loop: CASSVRVYSNQPQHF. DNA of the CDR3: TGTGCCAGCAGTGTACGTGTTTATAGCAATCAGCCCCAGCATTTT.

This chain joins TRBV28 and TRBJ2-7, with D maybe TRBD1 (5 bases). CDR1 and CDR2 (germline): MDHEN, SYDVKM. Between the trimmed V and J ends, which lost 3 bases and 6 bases, there was a span of 12 bases. This CDR3 spans 13 amino acids. DNA of the CDR3: TGTGCCAGCAGTTTGGCAGGGTTTAGCGAGCAGTACTTC. Translation: CASSLAGFSEQYF.

The rearrangement joins TRBV25-1 to TRBJ1-4; D call uncertain. The germline CDR1 and CDR2 sequences are MGHDK and SYGVNS. CDR3 size: 15 residues. Deletions cut 3 bases from V and 5 bases from J, with 13 bases between. The CDR3 is CASSDGNRRNEKLFF. CDR3 nucleotide sequence: TGTGCCAGCAGTGATGGGAACAGACGGAATGAAAAACTGTTTTTT.

V usage is TRBV30 and J usage is TRBJ1-5; D is perhaps TRBD1 (6 bases). CDR1 is GTSNPN, CDR2 SVGIG, per germline (reference sequence). Trimming removed 2 bases from V and 5 bases from J, with 10 bases in between. This CDR3 region has 13 residues. In DNA, the CDR3 is TGTGCCTGGAGTACAGGGTCCGATCAGCCCCAGCATTTT. Its protein is CAWSTGSDQPQHF.

The chain recombines TRBV9 with TRBJ2-2; D gene uncertain. CDR1 is SGDLS and CDR2 is YYNGEE in the germline V gene. The CDR3 has 13 residues. V lost 0 bases to trimming and J lost 6 bases, with 6 bases between them. The CDR3 is CASSVEWAGELFF. CDR3 coding DNA: TGTGCCAGCAGCGTAGAGTGGGCCGGGGAGCTGTTTTTT.

J is TRBJ1-2 and V is TRBV6-1; D not certain. The CDR3 length is 12 residues. V lost 3 bases and J lost 4, with 6 bases in between. In germline, CDR1 is MNHNS, CDR2 SASEGT. The CDR3 loop is CASSDSGYGYTF. CDR3 bases: TGTGCCAGCAGTGATAGCGGCTATGGCTACACCTTC.

The rearrangement uses TRBV25-1 and TRBJ2-5, with D possibly being TRBD1 (6 bases). This CDR3 spans 13 amino acids. Germline V lookup: CDR1 MGHDK, CDR2 SYGVNS. V was cut by 6 bases and J by 4 bases, with 12 bases left in between. The CDR3 sequence is CASRVTGRETQYF. The CDR3, as DNA: TGTGCCAGCAGGGTAACAGGGCGAGAGACCCAGTACTTC.

The chain employs TRBV28 and TRBJ2-3; D is ambiguous. The CDR3 spans 14 residues. Germline loops: CDR1 MDHEN, CDR2 SYDVKM. The V and J ends lost 4 bases and 5 bases respectively, with 13 bases between them. CDR3 sequence: CASSSPPEGDTQYF. The CDR3 region has the DNA TGTGCCAGCAGTTCCCCCCCGGAAGGAGATACGCAGTATTTT.

The CDR3 DNA reads as TGTGCCAGCAGCTCCCTCCCCAGCGGGAGCTCCTACAATGAGCAGTTCTTC. Amino acid sequence: CASSSLPSGSSYNEQFF. This chain links TRBV7-6 with TRBJ2-1; 8 bases agree with TRBD2. The CDR3 has 17 residues. V trimming: 4 bases; J trimming: 0 bases; junction bases outside the gene matches: 8. Germline values: CDR1 SGHVS, CDR2 FNYEAQ.

This clone ranks as large (0.1 to 1%). The gene calls are TRBV6-5 and TRBJ1-4; D is perhaps TRBD1 (5 bases). The CDR3 contains 14 residues. CDR1 and CDR2 from the germline V gene are MNHEY and SVGAGI. V lost 5 bases and J lost 7, with 14 bases in between. This CDR3 is CASSRDSWAEKLFF. The CDR3 DNA reads as TGTGCCAGCAGTCGCGACAGTTGGGCTGAAAAACTGTTTTTT.

The V call is TRBV4-1, the J call TRBJ2-1, with 10 positions matching TRBD1. The CDR3 loop spans 16 amino acids. Germline trimming cut 4 bases from V and 1 base from J; bases unmatched to any gene: 4. Per germline, CDR1 MGHRA and CDR2 YSYEKL. The CDR3 here is CASSPGQGGSYNEQFF. The CDR3 coding sequence is TGCGCCAGCAGCCCAGGACAGGGGGGGTCCTACAATGAGCAGTTCTTC.

This CDR3 is CASSRCTGIGELFF. The CDR3 coding sequence is TGTGCCAGCAGTCGATGTACAGGCATCGGGGAGCTGTTTTTT. V usage is TRBV2 and J usage is TRBJ2-2; D is perhaps TRBD1 (5 bases). Germline-derived CDR1 and CDR2 are SNHLY and FYNNEI. CDR3 length: 14 residues. The V end was cut by 5 bases, the J end by 7 bases, with 14 bases between.

The genes are TRBV28 and TRBJ2-5; perhaps TRBD2 as D (7 bases). The CDR3 extends over 14 amino acids. With 4 bases removed from V and 5 bases from J, the gap between germline ends came to 14 bases. Germline V gene data show CDR1 as MDHEN and CDR2 as SYDVKM. CDR3 residues: CASSSAGRGETQYF. In DNA, the CDR3 is TGTGCCAGCAGTTCCGCAGGGAGGGGGGAGACCCAGTACTTC.

The rearrangement uses TRBV7-2 and TRBJ2-3; D could derive from TRBD1 or TRBD2 (6 bases each). Germline loops: CDR1 SGHTA, CDR2 FQGNSA. The CDR3 runs 16 residues. The germline V and J ends were trimmed by 2 bases and 1 base, with 13 bases remaining between them. The CDR3 DNA is TGTGCCAGCAGCTTAACCGGGGGCGTAGGCACAGATACGCAGTATTTT. Its translation is CASSLTGGVGTDTQYF.

The V gene is TRBV9, the J gene TRBJ2-5, with TRBD2 matching over 12 bases. J was trimmed by 0 bases and V by 2 bases; bases with no gene match: 5. This CDR3 is built from 17 residues. From germline, CDR1 is SGDLS and CDR2 YYNGEE. CDR3 in DNA: TGTGCCAGCAGCGTCGGTCTAGCGGGAGGGGACCAAGAGACCCAGTACTTC. It yields the protein CASSVGLAGGDQETQYF.